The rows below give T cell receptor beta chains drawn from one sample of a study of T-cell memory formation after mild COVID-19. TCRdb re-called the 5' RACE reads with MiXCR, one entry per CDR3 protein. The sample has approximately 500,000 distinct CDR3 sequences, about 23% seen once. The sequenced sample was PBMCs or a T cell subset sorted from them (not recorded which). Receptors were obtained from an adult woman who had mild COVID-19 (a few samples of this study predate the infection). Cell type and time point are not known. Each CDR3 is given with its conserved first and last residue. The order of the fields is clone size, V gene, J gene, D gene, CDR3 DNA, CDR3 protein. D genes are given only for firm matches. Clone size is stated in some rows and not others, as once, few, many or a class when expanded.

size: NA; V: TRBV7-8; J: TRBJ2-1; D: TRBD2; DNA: TGTGCCAGCAGCCTTAGCGGGGTAACCTACAATGAGCAGTTCTTC; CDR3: CASSLSGVTYNEQFF
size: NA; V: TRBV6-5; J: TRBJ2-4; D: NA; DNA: TGTGCCAGCAGCTACGGTACGCGGGGAAACATTCAGTACTTC; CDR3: CASSYGTRGNIQYF
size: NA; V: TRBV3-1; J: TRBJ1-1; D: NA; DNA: TGTGCCAGCAGCCAAGTGGTGGGTACTGAAGCTTTCTTT; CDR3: CASSQVVGTEAFF
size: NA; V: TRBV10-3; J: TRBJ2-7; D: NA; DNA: TGTGCCATCAGTTTTGGCGGATACTACGAGCAGTACTTC; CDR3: CAISFGGYYEQYF
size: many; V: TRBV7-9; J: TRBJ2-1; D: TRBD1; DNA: TGTGCCAGCAGCCGGGACAGCAGCTCCTACAATGAGCAGTTCTTC; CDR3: CASSRDSSSYNEQFF
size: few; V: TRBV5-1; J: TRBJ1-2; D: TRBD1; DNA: TGCGCCAGCGACTCGGGACAGGGGTATGGCTACACCTTC; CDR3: CASDSGQGYGYTF
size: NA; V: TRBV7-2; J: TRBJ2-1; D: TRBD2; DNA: TGTGCCAGCAGCTTAAAAGCGGGGGGGTACAATGAGCAGTTCTTC; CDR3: CASSLKAGGYNEQFF
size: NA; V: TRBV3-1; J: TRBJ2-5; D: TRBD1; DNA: TGTGCCAGCAGCCAAGGAACACGGACAGGGCAAGAGACCCAGTACTTC; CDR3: CASSQGTRTGQETQYF
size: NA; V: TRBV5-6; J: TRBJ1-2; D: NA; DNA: TGTGCCAGCAGCGTAATCTTAACAGGGAGAAATGGCTACACCTTC; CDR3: CASSVILTGRNGYTF
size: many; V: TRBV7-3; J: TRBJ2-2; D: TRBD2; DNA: TGTGCCAGCAGCTTGTCGACTAGCGGGAGGGCCAGGGAGCTGTTTTTT; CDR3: CASSLSTSGRARELFF
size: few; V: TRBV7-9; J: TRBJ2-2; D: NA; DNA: TGTGCCAGCAGCTCCACCTCCATGGGGACCGGGGAGCTGTTTTTT; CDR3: CASSSTSMGTGELFF
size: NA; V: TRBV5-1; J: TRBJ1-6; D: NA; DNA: TGCGCCAGCAGCTTGGACGGTGGGGCCTCACCCCTCCACTTT; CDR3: CASSLDGGASPLHF
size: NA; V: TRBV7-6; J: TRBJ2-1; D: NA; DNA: TGTGCCAGCAGCTTACCCGAGACGTCAACCATCGATGAGCAGTTCTTC; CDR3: CASSLPETSTIDEQFF
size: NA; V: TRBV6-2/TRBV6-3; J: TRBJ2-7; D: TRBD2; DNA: TGTGCCAGCAGTCTCGGGAGGAACGAGCAGTACTTC; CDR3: CASSLGRNEQYF
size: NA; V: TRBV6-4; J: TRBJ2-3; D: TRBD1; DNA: TGTGCCATCAGTGATGGGACAGGGAGCACAGATACGCAGTATTTT; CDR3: CAISDGTGSTDTQYF
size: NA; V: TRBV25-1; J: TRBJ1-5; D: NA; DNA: TGTGCCAGCAGTCCTGCCGGATTTGGTAATCAGCCCCAGCATTTT; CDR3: CASSPAGFGNQPQHF
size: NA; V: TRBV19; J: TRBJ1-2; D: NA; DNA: TGTGCCAGTAGTCGCCGGGCCAAGGAGGGCACTGCCTCAGGAGGGCACTATGGCTACACCTTC; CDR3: CASSRRAKEGTASGGHYGYTF
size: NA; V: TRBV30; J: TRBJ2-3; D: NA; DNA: TGTGCCTGGGGCCCAGGACAGAGCACAGATACGCAGTATTTT; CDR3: CAWGPGQSTDTQYF
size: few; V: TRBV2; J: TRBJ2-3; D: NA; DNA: TGTGCCAGCAGTGAAGCGGCCCTCACAGATACGCAGTATTTT; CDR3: CASSEAALTDTQYF
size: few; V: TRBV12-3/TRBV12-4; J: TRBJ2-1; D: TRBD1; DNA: TGTGCCAGCAGCGAAAGGACAGGGGGCAATGAGCAGTTCTTC; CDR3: CASSERTGGNEQFF
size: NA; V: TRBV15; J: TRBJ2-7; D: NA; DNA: TGTGCCACCAGCAGCCACGGGCCAACCTACGAGCAGTACTTC; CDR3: CATSSHGPTYEQYF
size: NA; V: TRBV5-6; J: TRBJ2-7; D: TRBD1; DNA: TGTGCCAGCAGCGTGGACAGGGGATACGAGCAGTACTTC; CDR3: CASSVDRGYEQYF
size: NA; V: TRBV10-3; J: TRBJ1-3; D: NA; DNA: TGTGCCATCAGTGAGTCCGCGGCTTCTGGAAACACCATATATTTT; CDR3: CAISESAASGNTIYF
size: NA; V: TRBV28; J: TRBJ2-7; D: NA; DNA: TGTGCCAGCAACCCGATGGGCTCTTACGAGCAGTACTTC; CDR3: CASNPMGSYEQYF
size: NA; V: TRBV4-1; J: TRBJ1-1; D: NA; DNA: TGCGCCAGCAGCCAAGTGAATCTAGGGTTTAACACTGAAGCTTTCTTT; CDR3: CASSQVNLGFNTEAFF
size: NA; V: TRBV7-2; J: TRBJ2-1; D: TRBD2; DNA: TGTGCCAGCAGCTTATATAAGGACGCGGGGGATGAGCAGTTCTTC; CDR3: CASSLYKDAGDEQFF
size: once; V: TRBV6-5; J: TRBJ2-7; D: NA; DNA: TGTGCCAGCAGTTACAAGGTCCCTCCCTACGAGCAGTACTTC; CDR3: CASSYKVPPYEQYF
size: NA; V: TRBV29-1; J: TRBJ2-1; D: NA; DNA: TGCAGCGTTGACCTAAAGGGGATGGGAGGTGAGCAGTTCTTC; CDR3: CSVDLKGMGGEQFF
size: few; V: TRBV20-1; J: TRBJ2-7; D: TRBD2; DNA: TGCAGTGCTAGGGACGAGCGGGGGGGACCCTACGAGCAGTACTTC; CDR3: CSARDERGGPYEQYF
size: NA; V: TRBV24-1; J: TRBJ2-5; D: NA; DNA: TGTGCCACCAGTGACCCAACGATAGAGACCCAGTACTTC; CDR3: CATSDPTIETQYF
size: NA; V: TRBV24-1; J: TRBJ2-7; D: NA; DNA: TGTGCCACCAGTGAAAACGATCTCTACGAGCAGTACTTC; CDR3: CATSENDLYEQYF
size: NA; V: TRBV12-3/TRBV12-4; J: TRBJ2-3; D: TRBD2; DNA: TGTGCCAGCAGGCCGATGGCCTTTTTTTCGCGGGGGAGCACAGATACGCAGTATTTT; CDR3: CASRPMAFFSRGSTDTQYF
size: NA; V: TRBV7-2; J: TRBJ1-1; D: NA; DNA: TGTGCCAGCAGCTTAGGTTCGCCGTACACTGAAGCTTTCTTT; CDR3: CASSLGSPYTEAFF
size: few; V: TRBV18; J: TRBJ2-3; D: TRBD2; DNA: TGTGCCAGCTCGCCGGGACTAGCGGGAGGGCCCGGATCAGATACGCAGTATTTT; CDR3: CASSPGLAGGPGSDTQYF
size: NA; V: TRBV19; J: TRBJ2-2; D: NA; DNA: TGTGCCAGTAGTACCCATTGGACGGGCACCGGGGAGCTGTTTTTT; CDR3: CASSTHWTGTGELFF
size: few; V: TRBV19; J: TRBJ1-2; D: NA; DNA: TGTGCCAGTAGTGCCGGTGACCCTGATTGGGGTGGCTACACCTTC; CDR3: CASSAGDPDWGGYTF
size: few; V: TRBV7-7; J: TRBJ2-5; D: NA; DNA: TGTGCCAGCAGCTTAGCGGTTGGAGAGCAAGAGACCCAGTACTTC; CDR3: CASSLAVGEQETQYF
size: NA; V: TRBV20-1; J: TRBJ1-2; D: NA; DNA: TGCAGTGCTAGAGAAGAGGGGAGGGGCTATGGCTACACCTTC; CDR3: CSAREEGRGYGYTF
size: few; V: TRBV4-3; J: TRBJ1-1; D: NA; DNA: TGCGCCAGCAGCCGGGGTCTGGGTCAGTACACTGAAGCTTTCTTT; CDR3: CASSRGLGQYTEAFF
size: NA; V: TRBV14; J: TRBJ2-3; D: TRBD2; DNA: TGTGCCAGCAGCCAAGATCGGCTAGCGGGCCTAAACACAGATACGCAGTATTTT; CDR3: CASSQDRLAGLNTDTQYF
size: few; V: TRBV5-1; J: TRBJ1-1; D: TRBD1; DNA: TGCGCCAGCAGCCCTACGACAGGGGCACCCACTGAAGCTTTCTTT; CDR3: CASSPTTGAPTEAFF
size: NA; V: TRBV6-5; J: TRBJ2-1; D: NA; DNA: TGTGCCAGCAGTTACTCGTCAACGGGCGAGCAGTTCTTC; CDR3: CASSYSSTGEQFF
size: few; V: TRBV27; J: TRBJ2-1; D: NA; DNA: TGTGCCAGCAGTTACAGTACTGCGAGCTCCTACAATGAGCAGTTCTTC; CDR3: CASSYSTASSYNEQFF
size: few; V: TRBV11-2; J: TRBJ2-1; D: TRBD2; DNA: TGTGCCAGCAGCAGACTAGCGGGATCTCTCAATGAGCAGTTCTTC; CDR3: CASSRLAGSLNEQFF
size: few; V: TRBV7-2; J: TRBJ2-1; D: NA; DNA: TGTGCCAGCAGAACTTACAAGAACTACAATGAGCAGTTCTTC; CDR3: CASRTYKNYNEQFF
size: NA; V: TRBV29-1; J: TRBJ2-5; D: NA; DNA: TGCAGCTTTGATGGAGGGGGCTGGGAGACCCAGTACTTC; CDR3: CSFDGGGWETQYF
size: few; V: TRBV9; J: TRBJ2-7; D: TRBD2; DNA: TGTGCCAGCAGCGTAGAGACGGGGGGCTCCTACGAGCAGTACTTC; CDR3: CASSVETGGSYEQYF
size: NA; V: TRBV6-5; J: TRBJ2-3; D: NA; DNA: TGTGCCAGCAGGTCCCCTAACACAGATACGCAGTATTTT; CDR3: CASRSPNTDTQYF
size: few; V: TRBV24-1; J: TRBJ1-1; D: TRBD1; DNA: TGTGCCACCAGTGACCCGGACAGGGGGCATAGAGAAGCTTTCTTT; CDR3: CATSDPDRGHREAFF
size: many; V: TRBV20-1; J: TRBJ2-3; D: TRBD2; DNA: TGCAGTGCTCGCAAACTTAGCGGGAGGGCAGATACGCAGTATTTT; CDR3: CSARKLSGRADTQYF
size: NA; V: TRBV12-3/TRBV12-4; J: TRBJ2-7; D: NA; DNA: TGTGCCAGCAGTTTAGCGCTCTTAGGTCTCTACGAGCAGTACTTC; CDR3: CASSLALLGLYEQYF
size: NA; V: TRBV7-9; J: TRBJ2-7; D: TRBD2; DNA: TGTGCCAGCAGCTTAGCAGGTGTCGCGGGAGGGGAGCAGTACTTC; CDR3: CASSLAGVAGGEQYF
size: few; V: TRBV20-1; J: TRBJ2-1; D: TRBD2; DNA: TGCAGTGCTAGAGGCCCCCGCGGGGGGGTGTATAATGAGCAGTTCTTC; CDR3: CSARGPRGGVYNEQFF
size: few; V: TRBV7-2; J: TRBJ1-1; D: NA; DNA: TGTGCCAGCAGCTTAGACGCCACAGGGTGGGGGATCGACACTGAAGCTTTCTTT; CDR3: CASSLDATGWGIDTEAFF